Following are 24 T cell receptor beta chains from one sample sequenced in a study of tumor-infiltrating lymphocytes in primary liver carcinoma. The authors made TCR beta cDNA from 500 to 600 ng total RNA with a constant-region primer. The TCR beta library was amplified through three nested multiplex PCR rounds in a modified ARM-PCR procedure. Running ten to eleven cycles apiece, the first two PCR rounds relied on TRBV1-TRBV30 forward primers together with a C-beta reverse primer. One entry per CDR3 protein results from TCRdb running MiXCR on the multiplex PCR reads. Here the sample spans approximately 330,000 distinct CDR3 sequences, about 65% being singletons. Germline DNA was also extracted, while the blood RNA originated from unsorted whole blood. Sequenced: peripheral blood. The receptors shown here come from a man aged 35 to 55 with primary liver carcinoma and hepatitis B virus infection.

J is TRBJ2-5 and V is TRBV28; D tentatively reads TRBD1 or TRBD2 (5 bases each). V was cut by 4 bases and J by 5 bases, with 14 bases left in between. This CDR3 is 14 amino acids long. In germline, CDR1 is MDHEN, CDR2 SYDVKM. The CDR3, as DNA: TGTGCCAGCAGTTCTCGGGGACCTCACGAGACCCAGTACTTC. The encoded protein is CASSSRGPHETQYF.

Remarks on this clonotype: This may arise from a read error, as a much more abundant clone is one base away. V usage is TRBV10-3 and J usage is TRBJ2-1; no definite D call. CDR1 is ENHRY and CDR2 is SYGVKD in the germline V gene. The CDR3 is 14 amino acids. CDR3 residues: CTIRVTKLGSEQFF. In DNA form, the CDR3 reads TGTACCATCAGAGTGACGAAGCTCGGCAGTGAGCAGTTCTTC.

This clonotype was observed many times. As DNA, the CDR3 is TGCAGCGTTGGCAGCTCCTACGAGCAGTACTTC. It is translated as CSVGSSYEQYF. J is TRBJ2-7 and V is TRBV29-1; D uncertain. In germline, CDR1 is SQVTM, CDR2 ANQGSEA. Trimming removed 4 bases at V and 0 bases at J, with 4 bases between. This CDR3 is built from 11 residues.

With respect to this clonotype: Here the CDR3 omits its conserved ending phenylalanine or tryptophan, so a read error is the likely source. CDR3 bases: TGTGCCATCAGTGGGACAGGCCCTAGCGGGTCGTCGAACACCGGGGAGCTGTTTTCT. It yields the protein CAISGTGPSGSSNTGELFS. V and J are TRBV10-3 and TRBJ2-2, with D tentatively TRBD2 (8 bases). V was clipped by 4 bases and J by 0 bases, with 21 bases between them. In germline, CDR1 is ENHRY, CDR2 SYGVKD. The CDR3 runs to 19 residues.

This clonotype was counted only a few times. J is TRBJ2-7 and V is TRBV5-6, with 15 bases lining up with TRBD2. J lost 5 bases, V lost 3 bases, and 3 bases had no gene match. CDR1 is SGHDT, CDR2 YYEEEE, per germline. The CDR3 sequence is 15 residues long. The CDR3: CASSWWTSGRDEQYF. The CDR3 bases are TGTGCCAGCAGCTGGTGGACTAGCGGGAGGGACGAGCAGTACTTC.

This clonotype was found once. CDR3 sequence (DNA): TGTGCCAGCACCCGTGGGCAGGACTCGTACGAGCAGTACTTC. Translation gives CASTRGQDSYEQYF. The chain has TRBV11-3 and TRBJ2-7; perhaps TRBD2 as D (5 bases). From germline, CDR1 is SGHNT and CDR2 YENEEA. Between the trimmed V and J ends, which lost 7 bases and 4 bases, there was a span of 17 bases. The CDR3 length is 14 residues.

A note on this clonotype: One base away lies a much larger clone, so this may be a sequencing read error. V is TRBV12-3 or TRBV12-4 and J is TRBJ2-3; 13 bases agree with TRBD2. V was clipped by 10 bases and J by 2 bases; unmatched bases: 9. This CDR3 is 16 amino acids long. In DNA, the CDR3 is TGTGCCAACAGAACGGGACTAGCGGGACTCACAGATACGCAGTATTTT. It is translated as CANRTGLAGLTDTQYF.

In this sample, this clonotype turned up once. One end of the junction does not line up with germline, which may come from a read error. The gene calls are TRBV11-2 and TRBJ2-5, with no clear D. Germline lookup yields CDR1 SGHAT and CDR2 FQNNGV. CDR3 length: 13 residues. In nucleotides, the CDR3 is TGTGCCAGCAGCCTTCAAGTGAGTGAGACCCAATACTTC. Residues: CASSLQVSETQYF.

Of note for this clonotype: Sequence at one end of the junction differs from germline and may be a read error. In nucleotides, the CDR3 is TGCGCCAGCAACTTGTTAGGAATGGCTAGCACAGATACGCAGTATTTT. This gives the protein CASNLLGMASTDTQYF. This rearrangement joins TRBV5-1 to TRBJ2-3, with D unresolved. Germline CDR1 and CDR2: SGHRS and YFSETQ. The CDR3 consists of 16 residues.

This clonotype occurred many times. The rearrangement joins TRBV4-1 to TRBJ2-7; D is undetermined. V lost 4 bases and J lost 4, with 14 bases in between. The CDR3 runs to 14 residues. Germline CDR1 MGHRA, CDR2 YSYEKL. CDR3 nucleotide sequence: TGCGCCAGCAGCCTACGATCCAATACATACGAGCAGTACTTC. Its protein is CASSLRSNTYEQYF.

This rearrangement joins TRBV4-3 to TRBJ2-3; unclear D gene. There are 15 residues in the CDR3. Trimming took 0 bases from V and 3 from J, leaving 10 bases between them. CDR1 LGHNA and CDR2 YSLEER come from the germline V gene. Here the CDR3 reads CASSQDPSRTDTQYF. Here the CDR3 DNA reads TGCGCCAGCAGCCAAGATCCCTCTAGAACAGATACGCAGTATTTT.

The table lists this clonotype with a few counts. The chain employs TRBV5-4 and TRBJ1-2; D is possibly TRBD1 (6 bases). CDR1 is SGHNT and CDR2 is YYREEE in the germline V gene (reference sequence). The CDR3 has 12 amino acids. Trimming stripped 4 bases from V and 7 bases from J, with 11 bases between. CDR3 sequence reads: CASSPNRVGYTF. CDR3 nucleotides: TGTGCCAGCAGCCCGAACAGGGTTGGCTACACCTTC.

To note about this clonotype: The conserved phenylalanine or tryptophan is not found at the CDR3 terminus, so this likely reflects a read error. The genes are TRBV25-1 and TRBJ2-2; possible D gene TRBD2, 5 bases. Germline CDR1 reads MGHDK; CDR2 reads SYGVNS. The CDR3 is 14 amino acids. Here the CDR3 DNA reads TGTGCCAGCAGTGAGGGAGCAGACACCAGGGAGCTGTTTTCT. Translation: CASSEGADTRELFS.

This clonotype was counted ten times or more. The V and J genes are TRBV29-1 and TRBJ2-5, with TRBD2 matching over 9 bases. The CDR3 totals 15 residues. The V gene's germline CDR1 is SQVTM and CDR2 ANQGSEA. Unmatched junction bases numbered 10, after V lost 7 bases and J lost 1 base. The CDR3 loop reads CSGIPGLAVQETQYF. CDR3 sequence (DNA): TGCAGCGGTATACCGGGACTAGCAGTCCAAGAGACCCAGTACTTC.

A single count supports this clonotype. The junction differs from germline at one of its ends, possibly a read error. The CDR3 sequence: CASRTLGLAPRNEQLF. The CDR3 DNA reads TGTGCCAGCAGAACCCTGGGGCTAGCACCGCGAAATGAGCAGCTCTTC. This rearrangement joins TRBV6-2 or TRBV6-3 to TRBJ2-1, with D perhaps assigned TRBD1 or TRBD2 (5 bases each). The CDR3 is 16 residues long. Germline CDR1 is MNHEY and CDR2 is SVGEGT.

Concerning this clonotype itself: A read error may be the cause here, since a much bigger clone is one base away. This chain joins TRBV12-3 or TRBV12-4 and TRBJ1-2; D may be TRBD1 (6 bases). V was pared by 8 bases and J by 4 bases, with 14 bases between. The CDR3 has 13 residues. The CDR3 is CASGSGVCYGYTF. The CDR3 DNA sequence: TGTGCCAGCGGATCAGGGGTGTGCTATGGCTACACCTTC.

As for this clonotype: No conserved phenylalanine or tryptophan is present at the end of the CDR3, so a read error is the likely explanation. V usage is TRBV11-2 and J usage is TRBJ2-1; D unresolved. There are 13 residues in the CDR3. The ends were cut back, 5 bases at V and 7 bases at J, with 12 bases in the middle. Germline CDR1 and CDR2: SGHAT and FQNNGV. The CDR3 DNA follows: TGTGCCAGCAGCCCGAAGGAGAAAAATGAGCAGTTCTTA. This translates into CASSPKEKNEQFL.

To note about this clonotype: This may arise from a read error, as a much more abundant clone is one base away. V gene TRBV4-3 combines with J gene TRBJ2-2, with D possibly TRBD1 on 7 matching bases. V lost 4 bases and J 6 bases, leaving 18 bases between the germline ends. The length of the CDR3 is 16 residues. Germline-derived CDR1 and CDR2 are LGHNA and YSLEER. CDR3 sequence: CASSLAPDREAGELFF. The CDR3 region has the DNA TGCGCCAGCAGCCTAGCCCCCGACAGGGAGGCCGGGGAGCTGTTTTTT.

Remarks on this clonotype: The junction does not match germline at one end; this may be a read error. The chain employs TRBV6-1 and TRBJ2-7; tentative D call: TRBD1 (6 bases). Germline V lookup: CDR1 MNHNS, CDR2 SASEGT. CDR3 length: 15 residues. Here the CDR3 reads CASSERIGGSCEQYF. CDR3 coding DNA: TGTGCCAGCAGTGAAAGGATAGGGGGATCCTGCGAGCAGTACTTC.

Concerning this clonotype: With a much larger clone just one base away, this may be a read error. The rearrangement joins TRBV6-5 to TRBJ2-2; D perhaps matches TRBD2 (6 bases). Germline V lookup: CDR1 MNHEY, CDR2 SVGAGI. The CDR3 consists of 15 residues. CDR3 nucleotide sequence: TGTGCCAGCAGGAAAGCAGGGCGGGGCACCGGGGACCTGTTTTTT. This encodes CASRKAGRGTGDLFF.

This clonotype came up many times. V gene TRBV6-2 or TRBV6-3 combines with J gene TRBJ2-2; 7 positions agree with TRBD2. With 2 bases clipped from V and 8 bases from J, the junction kept 8 bases outside the gene matches. Germline assignment: CDR1 MNHEY and CDR2 SVGEGT. This CDR3 contains 15 residues. For the CDR3, the DNA is TGTGCCAGCAGTTACAGGGGACTAATAAGGGGGGAGCTGTTTTTT. Translated: CASSYRGLIRGELFF.

Remarks on this clonotype: A much bigger clone sits one base away, suggesting this may be a read error. CDR3: CASSRSGGADMQYF. The CDR3 bases are TGTGCCAGCAGTCGGTCAGGGGGCGCAGATATGCAGTATTTT. The gene calls are TRBV6-5 and TRBJ2-3; 8 bases are a match to TRBD1. CDR3 length equals 14 residues. Germline V gene lookup returns CDR1 MNHEY and CDR2 SVGAGI.

This clonotype came up many times. The chain recombines TRBV29-1 with TRBJ2-1; D remains unclear. Per the germline V gene, CDR1 is SQVTM and CDR2 is ANQGSEA. V was cut by 4 bases and J by 6 bases, with 7 bases left in between. This CDR3 is built from 11 residues. CDR3 residues: CSVAFSNEQFF. CDR3 coding DNA: TGCAGCGTTGCCTTCTCCAATGAGCAGTTCTTC.

A few counts support this clonotype. The gene calls are TRBV5-4 and TRBJ2-7, with 7 bases lining up with TRBD1. The ends lost 3 bases at V and 0 bases at J; junction bases unmatched: 6. CDR1 SGHNT and CDR2 YYREEE come from the germline V gene (reference sequence). This CDR3 is built from 15 residues. Written as DNA, the CDR3 is TGTGCCAGCAGCTGGGGACAGTTAAGCTCCTACGAGCAGTACTTC. Translated: CASSWGQLSSYEQYF.